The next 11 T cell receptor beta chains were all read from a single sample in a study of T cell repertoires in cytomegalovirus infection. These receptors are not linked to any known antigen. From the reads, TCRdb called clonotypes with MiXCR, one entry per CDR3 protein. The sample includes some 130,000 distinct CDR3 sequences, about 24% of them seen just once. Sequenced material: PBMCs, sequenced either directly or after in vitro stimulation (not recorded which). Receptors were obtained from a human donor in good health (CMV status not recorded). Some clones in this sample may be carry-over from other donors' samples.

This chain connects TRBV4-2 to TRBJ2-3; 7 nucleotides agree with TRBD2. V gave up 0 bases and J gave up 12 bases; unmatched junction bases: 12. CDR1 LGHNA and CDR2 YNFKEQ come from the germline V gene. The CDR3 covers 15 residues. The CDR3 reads CASSQELDGGRRQYF. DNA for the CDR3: TGTGCCAGCAGCCAAGAGTTAGACGGGGGGAGACGACAGTATTTT.

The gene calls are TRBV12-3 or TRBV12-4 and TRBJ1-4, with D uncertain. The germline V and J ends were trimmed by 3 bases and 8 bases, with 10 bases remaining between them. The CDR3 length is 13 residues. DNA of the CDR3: TGTGCCAGCAGTTTGGACCGGTCGGAAAAACTGTTTTTT. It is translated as CASSLDRSEKLFF.

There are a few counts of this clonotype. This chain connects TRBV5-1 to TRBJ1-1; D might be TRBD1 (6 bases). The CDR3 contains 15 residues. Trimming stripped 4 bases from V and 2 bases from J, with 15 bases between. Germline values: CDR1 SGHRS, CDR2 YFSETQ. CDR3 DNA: TGCGCCAGCAGCCTCGGGGACATGACTAACACTGAAGCTTTCTTT. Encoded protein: CASSLGDMTNTEAFF.

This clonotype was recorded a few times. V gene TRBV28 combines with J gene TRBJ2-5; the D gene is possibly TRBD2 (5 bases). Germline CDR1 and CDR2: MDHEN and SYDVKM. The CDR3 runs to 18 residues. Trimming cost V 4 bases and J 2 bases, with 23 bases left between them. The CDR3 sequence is CASSSDTIATEIQETQYF. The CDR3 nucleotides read TGTGCCAGCAGTTCAGATACCATAGCGACTGAGATACAAGAGACCCAGTACTTC. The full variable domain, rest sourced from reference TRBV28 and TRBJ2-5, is DVKVTQSSRYLVKRTGEKVFLECVQDMDHENMFWYRQDPGLGLRLIYFSYDVKMKEKGDIPEGYSVSREKKERFSLILESASTNQTSMYLCASSSDTIATEIQETQYFGPGTRLLVL.

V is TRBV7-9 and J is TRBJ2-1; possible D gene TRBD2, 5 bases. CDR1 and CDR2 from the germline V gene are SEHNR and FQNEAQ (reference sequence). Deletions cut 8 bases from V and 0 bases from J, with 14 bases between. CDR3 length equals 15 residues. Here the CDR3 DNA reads TGTGCCAGCGGTCTTAGCGAGAGCTCCTACAATGAGCAGTTCTTC. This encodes CASGLSESSYNEQFF. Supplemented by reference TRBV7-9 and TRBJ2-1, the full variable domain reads DTGVSQNPRHKITKRGQNVTFRCDPISEHNRLYWYRQTLGQGPEFLTYFQNEAQLEKSRLLSDRFSAERPKGSFSTLEIQRTEQGDSAMYLCASGLSESSYNEQFFGPGTRLTVL.

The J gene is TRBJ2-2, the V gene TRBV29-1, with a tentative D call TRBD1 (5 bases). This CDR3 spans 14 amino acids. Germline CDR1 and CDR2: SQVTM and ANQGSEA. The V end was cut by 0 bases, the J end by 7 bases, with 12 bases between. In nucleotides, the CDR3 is TGCAGCGTTGAAGAGGGAACCAGGGTCGGGGAGCTGTTTTTT. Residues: CSVEEGTRVGELFF.

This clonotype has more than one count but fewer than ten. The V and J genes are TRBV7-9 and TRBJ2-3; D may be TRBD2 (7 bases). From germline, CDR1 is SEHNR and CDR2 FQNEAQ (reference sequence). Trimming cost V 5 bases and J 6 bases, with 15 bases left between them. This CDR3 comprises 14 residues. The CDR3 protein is CASSASGGLDTQYF. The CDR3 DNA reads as TGTGCCAGCAGCGCCTCGGGGGGCCTGGATACGCAGTATTTT.

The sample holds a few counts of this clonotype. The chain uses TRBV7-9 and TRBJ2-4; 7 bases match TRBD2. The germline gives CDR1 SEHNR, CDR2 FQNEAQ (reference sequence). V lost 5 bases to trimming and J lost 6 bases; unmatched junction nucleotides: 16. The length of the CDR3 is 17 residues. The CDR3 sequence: CASSQHGSGPASNIQYF. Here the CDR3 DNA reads TGTGCCAGCAGCCAACACGGTAGCGGGCCGGCTTCAAACATTCAGTACTTC.

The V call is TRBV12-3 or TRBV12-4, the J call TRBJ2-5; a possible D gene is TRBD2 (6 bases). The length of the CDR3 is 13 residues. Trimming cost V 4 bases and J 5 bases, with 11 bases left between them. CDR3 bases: TGTGCCAGCAGTTCGGGGGTCCTGGAGACCCAGTACTTC. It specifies CASSSGVLETQYF.

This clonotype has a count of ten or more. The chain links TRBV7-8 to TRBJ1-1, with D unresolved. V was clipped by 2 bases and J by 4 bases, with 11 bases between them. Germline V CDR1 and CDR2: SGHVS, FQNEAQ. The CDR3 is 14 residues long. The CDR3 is CASSLPGSATEAFF. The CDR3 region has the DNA TGTGCCAGCAGCTTACCAGGCTCGGCCACTGAAGCTTTCTTT.

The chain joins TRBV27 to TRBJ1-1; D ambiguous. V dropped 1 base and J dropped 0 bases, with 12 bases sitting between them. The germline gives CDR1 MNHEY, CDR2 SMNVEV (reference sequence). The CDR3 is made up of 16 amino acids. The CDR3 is CASSLFFTAMNTEAFF. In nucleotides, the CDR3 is TGTGCCAGCAGTTTATTCTTTACGGCCATGAACACTGAAGCTTTCTTT.